This paragraph reports one T cell receptor (beta chain). CDR3 length: 19 residues. The sample belongs to a study of T cells after yellow fever vaccination. Study at large: For low cell numbers, libraries were made with SMART-Seq v4 Ultra Low Input.

TCRdb used MiXCR to reprocess the 5' RACE reads, holding one entry per CDR3 protein. The table includes approximately 330,000 distinct CDR3 sequences, over 4% detected once. The sequencing used PBMCs, collected 5 days after the yellow fever booster vaccination. The chain combines TRBV21-1 with TRBJ2-6; TRBD2 is the table's D call and was not checked against the DNA. TRBV21-1 is a documented pseudogene. The TCR sequence derives from a man between 18 and 35 years old who received the YFV17D yellow fever vaccine. CDR3 sequence reads: CASSASLAGVWSGANVLTF. The DNA of the CDR3 is TGTGCCAGCAGCGCTTCACTAGCGGGGGTTTGGTCTGGGGCCAACGTCCTGACTTTC.